The rows below give T cell receptor beta chains drawn from one sample of a study of T cell responses to AZD1222 COVID-19 vaccine. TCRdb keeps only in-frame clones here, not all; method: immunoSEQ multiplex PCR. The sample lists about 110,000 clones; about 94% were seen once. The sequencing used peripheral blood, collected 28 days after the second AZD1222 dose. These receptor sequences come from an adult who received the AZD1222 COVID-19 vaccine. Each CDR3 is given without its conserved first and last residue. The D gene is left open where the match is weak.

.,TRBV6-5,ASSYLRDTEAF
.,TRBV29-1,SCKRGRLTRDTQY
.,TRBV5-1,ASSGANEKLF
.,TRBV6-5,ASSPDGSAPHEQY
TRBD1,TRBV11-2,ASSFSQGAYEQY
.,TRBV19,ASSPRDSYGYT
.,TRBV3-1/TRBV3-2,ASSQPSSRVYEKLF
.,TRBV29-1,SVVLEPRGYIQY
.,TRBV10-3,AISRETGTTEAF
.,TRBV7-9,ASSLDGGRNEQY
TRBD1,TRBV12-3/TRBV12-4,ASTLGQDGYT
.,TRBV2,ASAAGEYNSPLH
.,TRBV7-8,ASSSGSSGQISPLH
TRBD1,TRBV18,ASSSTGGTEAF
.,TRBV2,ASNSGVTYEQY
TRBD1,TRBV11-2,ASSPGGPYGYT
TRBD2,TRBV9,ASSVAAGVYNEQF
TRBD1,TRBV5-1,ASSWDPGQGAIAF
.,TRBV12-5,ASGWDLVAGSSYEQY
TRBD2,TRBV4-2,ASSQDSTLLAGVGDEQF
.,TRBV14,ASSRLGLYTQY
.,TRBV6-5,ASSSTLQPQH
.,TRBV28,ASSFQGIGSNQPQH
.,TRBV5-1,ASSLALEGYT
TRBD1,TRBV2,ASSGTGGNQPQH
.,TRBV10-3,AISSLGRDNGYT
TRBD1,TRBV5-6,ASSLPSGGADAF
.,TRBV5-1,ASSLEIGGFGEKLF
.,TRBV12-3/TRBV12-4,ASSLWGSYGYT
.,TRBV16,ASSPGGGRWDGYT
.,TRBV7-6,ASSLDWSNQPQH
TRBD1,TRBV19,ASSPRTGGEAF
.,TRBV6-6,ASSYYDKNTEAF
.,TRBV27,ASFRTAGTPLYQPQH
.,TRBV5-1,ASSLSGGWGTEAF
.,TRBV19,ASSIRQAFNTEAF